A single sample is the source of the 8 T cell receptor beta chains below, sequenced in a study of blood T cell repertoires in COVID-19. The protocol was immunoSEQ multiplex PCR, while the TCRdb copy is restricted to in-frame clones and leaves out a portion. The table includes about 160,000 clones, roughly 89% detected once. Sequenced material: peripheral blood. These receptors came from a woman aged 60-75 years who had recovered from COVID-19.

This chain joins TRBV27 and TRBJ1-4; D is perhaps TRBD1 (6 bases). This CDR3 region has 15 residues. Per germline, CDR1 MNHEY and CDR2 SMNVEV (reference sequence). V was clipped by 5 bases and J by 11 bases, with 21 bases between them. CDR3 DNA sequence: TGTGCCAGCAGTCCCGGGACACTCGACGGCAGGAAACTGTTTTTT. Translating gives CASSPGTLDGRKLFF. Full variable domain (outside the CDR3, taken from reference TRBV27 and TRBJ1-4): EAQVTQNPRYLITVTGKKLTVTCSQNMNHEYMSWYRQDPGLGLRQIYYSMNVEVTDKGDVPEGYKVSRKEKRNFPLILESPSPNQTSLYFCASSPGTLDGRKLFFGSGTQLSVL.

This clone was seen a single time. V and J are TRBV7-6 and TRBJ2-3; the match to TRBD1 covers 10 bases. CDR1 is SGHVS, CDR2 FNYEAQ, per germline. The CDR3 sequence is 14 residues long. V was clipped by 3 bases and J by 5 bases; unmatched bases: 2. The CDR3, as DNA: TGTGCCAGCAGCTTGACAGGGGGCAGAGATACGCAGTATTTT. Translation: CASSLTGGRDTQYF.

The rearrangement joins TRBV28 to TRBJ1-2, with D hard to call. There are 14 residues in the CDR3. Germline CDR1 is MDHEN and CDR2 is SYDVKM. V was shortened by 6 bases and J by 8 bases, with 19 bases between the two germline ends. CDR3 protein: CASSLFTSLAGYTF. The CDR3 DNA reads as TGTGCCAGCAGCCTTTTTACAAGTTTAGCGGGCTACACCTTC.

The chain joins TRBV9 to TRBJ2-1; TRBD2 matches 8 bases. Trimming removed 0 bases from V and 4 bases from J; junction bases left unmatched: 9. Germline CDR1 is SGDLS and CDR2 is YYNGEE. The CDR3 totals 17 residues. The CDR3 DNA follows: TGTGCCAGCAGCGTAGGTACGGGCGGGGGGAGTTACAATGAGCAGTTCTTC. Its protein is CASSVGTGGGSYNEQFF.

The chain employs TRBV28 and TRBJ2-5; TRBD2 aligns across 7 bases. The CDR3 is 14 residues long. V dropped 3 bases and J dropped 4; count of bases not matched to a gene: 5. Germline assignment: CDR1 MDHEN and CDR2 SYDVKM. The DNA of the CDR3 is TGTGCCAGCAGTTTTGGGGGGGGACGAGAGACCCAGTACTTC. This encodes CASSFGGGRETQYF.

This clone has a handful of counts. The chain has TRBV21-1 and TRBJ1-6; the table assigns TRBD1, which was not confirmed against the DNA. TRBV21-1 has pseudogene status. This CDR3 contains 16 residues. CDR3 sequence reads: CASSKFEGAWPAPLHF. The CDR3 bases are TGTGCCAGCAGCAAATTTGAAGGGGCATGGCCGGCACCCCTCCACTTT.

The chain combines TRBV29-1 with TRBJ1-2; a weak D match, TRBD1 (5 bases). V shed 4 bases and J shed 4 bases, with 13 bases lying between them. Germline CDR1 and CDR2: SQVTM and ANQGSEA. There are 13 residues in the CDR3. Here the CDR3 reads CSVGRQYSYGYTF. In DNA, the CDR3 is TGCAGCGTTGGGAGACAGTACTCCTATGGCTACACCTTC.

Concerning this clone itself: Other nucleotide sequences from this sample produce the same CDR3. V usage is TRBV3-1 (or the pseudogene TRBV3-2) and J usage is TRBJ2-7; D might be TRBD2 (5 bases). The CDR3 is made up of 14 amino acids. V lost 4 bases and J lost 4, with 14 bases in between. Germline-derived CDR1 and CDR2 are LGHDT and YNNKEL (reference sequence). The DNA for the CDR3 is TGTGCCAGCAGCCCCCGGACGGGGTCATACGAGCAGTACTTC. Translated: CASSPRTGSYEQYF.